This T cell receptor (beta chain) is drawn from a study of cytomegalovirus exposure and HLA in healthy donors. Points from the study as a whole: Reported performance of the classifier showed diagnosis of cytomegalovirus status with high specificity and sensitivity. Researchers counted around 180 TCR beta chains as cytomegalovirus-associated. A subsequent analysis found that TCR clusters from the first cohort also tended to co-occur in the approximately 130 validation repertoires, with around 94% of cluster scores above 0.

Concerning this clone: Antigen unknown.

Sequencing was performed with immunoSEQ multiplex PCR; in TCRdb, only in-frame clones are kept and a portion is missing. The sample lists about 73,000 clones; 85% to 90% were seen once. The V gene's germline CDR1 is KGHSH and CDR2 LQKENI. There are 17 residues in the CDR3. V trimming: 2 bases; J trimming: 4 bases; junction bases outside the gene matches: 4. The source of this sequence is a woman between 18 and 30 years old in good health and CMV-seropositive. Sequencing was carried out using PBMCs. The chain carries TRBV18 and TRBJ2-2, with 13 bases lining up with TRBD2. CDR3 in DNA: TGTGCCAGCTCACCAACAGGACTAGCGGGGGTCACCGGGGAGCTGTTTTTT. Translating gives CASSPTGLAGVTGELFF.